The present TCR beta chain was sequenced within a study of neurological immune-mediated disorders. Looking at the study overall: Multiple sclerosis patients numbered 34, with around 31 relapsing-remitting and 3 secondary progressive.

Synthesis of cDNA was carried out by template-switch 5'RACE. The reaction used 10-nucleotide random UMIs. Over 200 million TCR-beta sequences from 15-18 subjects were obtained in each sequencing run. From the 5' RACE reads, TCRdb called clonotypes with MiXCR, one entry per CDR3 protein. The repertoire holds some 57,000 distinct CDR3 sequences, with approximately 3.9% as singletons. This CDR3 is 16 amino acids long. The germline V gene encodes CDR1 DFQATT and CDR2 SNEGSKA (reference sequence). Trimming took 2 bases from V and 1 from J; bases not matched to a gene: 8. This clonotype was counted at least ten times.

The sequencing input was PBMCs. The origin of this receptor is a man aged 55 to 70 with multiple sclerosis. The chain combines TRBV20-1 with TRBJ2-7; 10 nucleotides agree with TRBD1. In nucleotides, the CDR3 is TGCAGTGCTAGATCGACGGACAGGGGGATTTCCTACGAGCAGTACTTC. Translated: CSARSTDRGISYEQYF.